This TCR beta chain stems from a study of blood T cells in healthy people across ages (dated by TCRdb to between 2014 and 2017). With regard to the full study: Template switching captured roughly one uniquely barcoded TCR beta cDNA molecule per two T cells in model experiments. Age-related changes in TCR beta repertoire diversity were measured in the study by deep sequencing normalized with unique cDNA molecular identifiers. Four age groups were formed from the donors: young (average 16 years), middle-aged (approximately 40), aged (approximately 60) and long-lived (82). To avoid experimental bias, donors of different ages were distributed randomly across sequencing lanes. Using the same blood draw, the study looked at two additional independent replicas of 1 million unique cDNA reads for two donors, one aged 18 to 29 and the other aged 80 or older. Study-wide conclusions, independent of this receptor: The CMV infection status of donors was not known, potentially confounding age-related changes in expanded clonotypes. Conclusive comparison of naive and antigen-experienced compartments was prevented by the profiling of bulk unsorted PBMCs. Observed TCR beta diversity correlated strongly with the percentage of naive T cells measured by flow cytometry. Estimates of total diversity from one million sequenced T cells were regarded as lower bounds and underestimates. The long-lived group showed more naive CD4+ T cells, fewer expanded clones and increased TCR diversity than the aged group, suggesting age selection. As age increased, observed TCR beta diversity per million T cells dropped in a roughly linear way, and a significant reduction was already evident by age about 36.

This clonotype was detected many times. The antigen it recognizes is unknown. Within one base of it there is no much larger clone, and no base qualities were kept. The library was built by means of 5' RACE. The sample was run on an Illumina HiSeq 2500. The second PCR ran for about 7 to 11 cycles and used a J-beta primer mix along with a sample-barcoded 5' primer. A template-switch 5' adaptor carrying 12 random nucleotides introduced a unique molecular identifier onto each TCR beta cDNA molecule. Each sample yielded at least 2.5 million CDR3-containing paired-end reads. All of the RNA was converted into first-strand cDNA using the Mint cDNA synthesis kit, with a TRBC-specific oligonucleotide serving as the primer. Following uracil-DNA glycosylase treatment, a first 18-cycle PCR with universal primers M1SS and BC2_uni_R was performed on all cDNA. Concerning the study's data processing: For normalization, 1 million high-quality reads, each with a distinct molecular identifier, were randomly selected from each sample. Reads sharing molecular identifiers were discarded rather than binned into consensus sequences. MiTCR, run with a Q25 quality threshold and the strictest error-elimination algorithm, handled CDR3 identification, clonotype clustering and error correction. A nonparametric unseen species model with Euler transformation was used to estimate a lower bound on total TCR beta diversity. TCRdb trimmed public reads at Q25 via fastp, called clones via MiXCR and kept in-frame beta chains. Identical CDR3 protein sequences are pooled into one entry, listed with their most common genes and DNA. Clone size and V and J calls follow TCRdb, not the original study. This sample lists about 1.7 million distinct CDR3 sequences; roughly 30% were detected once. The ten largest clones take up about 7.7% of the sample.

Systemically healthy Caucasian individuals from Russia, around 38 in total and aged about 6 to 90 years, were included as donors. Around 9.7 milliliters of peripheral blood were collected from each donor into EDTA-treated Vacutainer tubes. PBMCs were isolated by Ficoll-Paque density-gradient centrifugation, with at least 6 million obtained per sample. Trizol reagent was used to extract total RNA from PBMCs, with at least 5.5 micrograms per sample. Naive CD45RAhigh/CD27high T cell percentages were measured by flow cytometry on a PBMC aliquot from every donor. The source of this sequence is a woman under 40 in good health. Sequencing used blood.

The DNA is TGTGCCAGCGGGGGCTCCGAGCAGTACTTC. Its coded protein is CASGGSEQYF. This chain joins TRBV12-3 or TRBV12-4 to TRBJ2-7; tentative D gene TRBD1, with 6 bases matching. The CDR3 covers 10 residues, taking in both the cysteine and the phenylalanine. The kept DNA is CDR3 alone, 30 bases in frame from the first base. At the junction V is shortened by 8 bases and J by 6 bases, with 8 bases in between.